A selection of T cell receptor beta chains follows, all from one sample in a study of blood T cells in healthy people across ages. TCRdb fed the 5' RACE reads into MiXCR, producing one record per CDR3 protein. The sample has 750,000 to 950,000 distinct CDR3 sequences, roughly 25% seen once. These same data were also listed under a study on T cells of mothers and their children.

Specimen: blood. These receptors all stem from a boy younger than 18 in good health. CDR3s include the opening cysteine and the closing phenylalanine or tryptophan. The D gene is left open where the match is weak. Rows give clone size only sometimes, using once, few, many, or a class for an expanded clone.

>NA|TRBV7-3|NA|TRBJ2-3
TGTGCCAGCAGCTTAACGGCAGGGATCACAGATGCGCAGTATTTT
CASSLTAGITDAQYF
>NA|TRBV28|NA|TRBJ1-1
TGTGCCAGCAGCCGAGGGACTGGCTATGACACTGAAGCTTTCTTT
CASSRGTGYDTEAFF
>few|TRBV10-2|NA|TRBJ2-5
TGCGCCAGCGCAAGGGAAGGTGGTATGATGGAGACCCAGTACTTC
CASAREGGMMETQYF
>NA|TRBV7-3|NA|TRBJ2-1
TGTGCCAGCAGCTTAGGGGTAGCATTCGGTGAGCAGTTCTTC
CASSLGVAFGEQFF
>NA|TRBV5-6|NA|TRBJ2-2
TGTGCCAGCAGCCCTGGCCGCGGGACAATCACCGGGGAGCTGTTTTTT
CASSPGRGTITGELFF
>NA|TRBV20-1|NA|TRBJ2-5
TGCAGTGCCGTCTTAGGCTTCCTCCAAGAGACCCAGTACTTC
CSAVLGFLQETQYF
>NA|TRBV18|TRBD2|TRBJ2-4
TGTGCCAGCTCCCCGCCGACTAGCGGGTCGGCCAAAAACATTCAGTACTTC
CASSPPTSGSAKNIQYF
>NA|TRBV27|NA|TRBJ2-4
TGTGCCAGCAGTTTTGGGGCGCAGGGCAACATTCAGTACTTC
CASSFGAQGNIQYF
>few|TRBV20-1|NA|TRBJ1-2
TGCAGTGCTAGCTACGGGGGGAGCTATGGCTACACCTTC
CSASYGGSYGYTF
>NA|TRBV7-9|TRBD1|TRBJ2-7
TGTGCCAGCAGCCCCGGGACAGCAGGGTTTGGCGGCGAGCAGTACTTC
CASSPGTAGFGGEQYF
>few|TRBV4-1|NA|TRBJ1-6
TGCGCCAGCAGCCAAGAGGAGACAGATAATTCACCCCTCCACTTT
CASSQEETDNSPLHF
>NA|TRBV5-1|NA|TRBJ2-4
TGCGCCAGCAGCTTAGACAGGGAGGGAAACATTCAGTACTTC
CASSLDREGNIQYF
>NA|TRBV12-3/TRBV12-4|TRBD2|TRBJ2-3
TGTGCCAGCAGCCCGTCCGGGACTAGCGGGGGGCTCCGTGCTAGCACAGATACGCAGTATTTT
CASSPSGTSGGLRASTDTQYF
>NA|TRBV18|NA|TRBJ2-3
TGTGCCAGCTCACCACCACGTGGATACACAGATACGCAGTATTTT
CASSPPRGYTDTQYF
>few|TRBV20-1|NA|TRBJ1-2
TGCAGTGCTAGAGATGCGCAGGGAAGTAACTATGGCTACACCTTC
CSARDAQGSNYGYTF
>few|TRBV27|NA|TRBJ2-1
TGTGCCAGCGAAATAGCCAATGAGCAGTTCTTC
CASEIANEQFF
>few|TRBV5-8|NA|TRBJ2-1
TGTGCCAGCAGCTCGGGTGAATTCTACAATGAGCAGTTCTTC
CASSSGEFYNEQFF
>NA|TRBV9|NA|TRBJ2-5
TGTGCCAGCAGCGCCGGGACACTGGGGTGGGACCAAGAGACCCAGTACTTC
CASSAGTLGWDQETQYF
>few|TRBV6-1|TRBD1|TRBJ2-1
TGTGCCAGCAGTGAATTCGGTTGGGACAGGGACCCAGGCAATGAGCAGTTCTTC
CASSEFGWDRDPGNEQFF
>NA|TRBV5-5|NA|TRBJ1-2
TGTGCCAGCAGCGTAGCCGGGGTGGGGTATGGCTACACCTTC
CASSVAGVGYGYTF
>few|TRBV2|NA|TRBJ2-7
TGTGCCAGCACGGGTGAACGCTCCGAGCAGTACTTC
CASTGERSEQYF
>few|TRBV11-2|NA|TRBJ2-4
TGTGCCAGCAGCTTGAGGGACCGTCCGATGGGTCTCCTAGCCAAAAACATTCAGTACTTC
CASSLRDRPMGLLAKNIQYF
>few|TRBV20-1|TRBD1|TRBJ2-6
TGCAGTGCTGCCTCGGACAGGGCATCTTCTGGGGCCAACGTCCTGACTTTC
CSAASDRASSGANVLTF
>few|TRBV6-5|NA|TRBJ1-1
TGTGCCAGCAGCCGGGTGGGGCTGGGGAACACTGAAGCTTTCTTT
CASSRVGLGNTEAFF
>NA|TRBV2|NA|TRBJ2-5
TGTGCCAACAGGCGGCAGGAAGAGACCCAGTACTTC
CANRRQEETQYF
>NA|TRBV29-1|NA|TRBJ2-5
TGCAGCGTGGAAGAGGGTTCCGGCCAAGAGACCCAGTACTTC
CSVEEGSGQETQYF
>few|TRBV29-1|TRBD1|TRBJ2-5
TGCAGCGTTGAAAGGACAGGATCGGAGACCCAGTACTTC
CSVERTGSETQYF
>few|TRBV6-5|NA|TRBJ2-5
TGTGCCAGCAGCCTCGAGGACGGACAAGAGACCCAGTACTTC
CASSLEDGQETQYF
>few|TRBV7-9|TRBD1|TRBJ2-5
TGTGCCAGCAGCTCACTCGAACAGGGGTTTTGGGCTGAGACCCAGTACTTC
CASSSLEQGFWAETQYF
>few|TRBV6-5|NA|TRBJ2-7
TGTGCCAGCAGTTCTCCGACAGGTAGCCCCTACGAGCAGTACTTC
CASSSPTGSPYEQYF
>NA|TRBV6-5|TRBD2|TRBJ2-7
TGTGCCAGCAGTCACACGACTAGCGGGAACTACGAGCAGTACTTC
CASSHTTSGNYEQYF
>few|TRBV7-6|NA|TRBJ2-6
TGTGCCAGCAGCCCGGCCTTGAGCTCTGGGGCCAACGTCCTGACTTTC
CASSPALSSGANVLTF
>few|TRBV4-1|TRBD1|TRBJ2-2
TGCGCCAGCAGCCTACAGGGGCTCCAGGGAACCGGGGAGCTGTTTTTT
CASSLQGLQGTGELFF
>NA|TRBV3-1|NA|TRBJ1-5
TGTGCCAGCAGCCCTTCCGAGACAGCCAATCAGCCCCAGCATTTT
CASSPSETANQPQHF